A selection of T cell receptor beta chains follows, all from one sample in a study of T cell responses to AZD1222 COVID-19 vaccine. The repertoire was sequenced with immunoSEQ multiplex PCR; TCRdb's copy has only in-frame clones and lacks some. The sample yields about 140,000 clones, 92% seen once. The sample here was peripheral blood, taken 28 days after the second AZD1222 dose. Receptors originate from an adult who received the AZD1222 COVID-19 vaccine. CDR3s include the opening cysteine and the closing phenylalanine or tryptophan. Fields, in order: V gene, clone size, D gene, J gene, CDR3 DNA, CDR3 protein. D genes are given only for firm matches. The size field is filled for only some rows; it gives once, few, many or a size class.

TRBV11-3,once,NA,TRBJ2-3,TGTGCCAGCAGCTTAGATTCCGGGGCTGGAGATACGCAGTATTTT,CASSLDSGAGDTQYF
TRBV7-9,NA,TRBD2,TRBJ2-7,TGTGCCAGCAGCCCACCCGGGCTAGCGGGAGCCATCGAGCAGTACTTC,CASSPPGLAGAIEQYF
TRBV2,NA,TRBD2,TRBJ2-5,TGTGCCAGCAGTCAAAGCGGGAGGATTGAGACCCAGTACTTC,CASSQSGRIETQYF
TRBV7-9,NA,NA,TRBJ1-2,TGTGCCAGCAAAGGGGCGATCTATGGCTACACCTTC,CASKGAIYGYTF
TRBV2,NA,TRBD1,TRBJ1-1,TGTGCCAGCAGTGAAACAGGACAGGGTTTTGGCACTGAAGCTTTCTTT,CASSETGQGFGTEAFF
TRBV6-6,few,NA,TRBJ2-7,TGTGCCAGCGGGCACTCCTACGAGCAGTACTTC,CASGHSYEQYF
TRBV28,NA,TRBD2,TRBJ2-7,TGTGCCAGCAGTGCGGGAGGACCGGGAAACTCCTACGAGCAGTACTTC,CASSAGGPGNSYEQYF
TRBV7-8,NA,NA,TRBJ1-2,TGTGCCAGCAGCTTAGCCAGAACAGACAGGCCCCGGGGTGGCTACACCTTC,CASSLARTDRPRGGYTF
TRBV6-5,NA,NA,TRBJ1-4,TGTGCCAGCAGCATTCACTGGGGGGATGAAAAACTGTTTTTT,CASSIHWGDEKLFF
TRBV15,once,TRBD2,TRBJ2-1,TGTGCCACCAGCAGACTCCCCCAGGGTATCGGGAGGAATGAGCAGTTCTTC,CATSRLPQGIGRNEQFF
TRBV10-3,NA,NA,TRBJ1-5,TGTGCCATCAGTGATAACCGGGATAAGGGGCCCCAGCATTTT,CAISDNRDKGPQHF
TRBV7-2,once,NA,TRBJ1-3,TGTGCCAGCAGCCTATGGACAGTGGGGCCCCTTGGAAACACCATATATTTT,CASSLWTVGPLGNTIYF
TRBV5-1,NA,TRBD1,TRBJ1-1,TGCGCCAGCAGCCTCGGACAGGTAACCACTGAAGCTTTCTTT,CASSLGQVTTEAFF
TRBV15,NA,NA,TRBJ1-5,TGTGCCACCAGCAGAGGGAGGGCAGTCAGAAATCAGCCCCAGCATTTT,CATSRGRAVRNQPQHF
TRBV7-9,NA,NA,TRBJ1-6,TGTGCCAGCAGCCGAAATGACCAGGGACCGTATTCACCCCTCCACTTT,CASSRNDQGPYSPLHF
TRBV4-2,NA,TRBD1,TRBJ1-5,TGTGCCAGCAGCCTTACAGGGGGCAAGGGTCAGCCCCAGCATTTT,CASSLTGGKGQPQHF
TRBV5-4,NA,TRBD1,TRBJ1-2,TGTGCCAGCAGCTTGACGGACAGGGGGCAAGGCGGCTACACCTTC,CASSLTDRGQGGYTF
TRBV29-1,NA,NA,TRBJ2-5,TGCAGCGTTGAAAACCCCCTTCTTGGTAGCGGAGAGACCCAGTACTTC,CSVENPLLGSGETQYF
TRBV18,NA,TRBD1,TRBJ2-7,TGTGCCAGCTCACCCCGGGACAGGGGCGACGAGCAGTACTTC,CASSPRDRGDEQYF
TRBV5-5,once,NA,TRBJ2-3,TGTGCCAGCAGCCTGGACAGACCTAGCACAGATACGCAGTATTTT,CASSLDRPSTDTQYF
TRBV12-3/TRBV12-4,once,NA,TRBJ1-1,TGTGCCAGCAGTTTCGACAGGACGGCTGAAGCTTTCTTT,CASSFDRTAEAFF
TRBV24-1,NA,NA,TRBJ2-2,TGTGCCACCAGGTTTGCCGGGGAGCTGTTTTTT,CATRFAGELFF
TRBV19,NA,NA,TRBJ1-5,TGTGCCACCCTGGACAGATCCTATAGCAATCAGCCCCAGCATTTT,CATLDRSYSNQPQHF
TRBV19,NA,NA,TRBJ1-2,TGTGCCAGTACCTACACAGCCCCCATTCGCTATGGCTACACCTTC,CASTYTAPIRYGYTF
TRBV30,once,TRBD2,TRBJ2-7,TGTGCCTGGAGTGTAACTAGCGGGTGCGAGCAGTACTTC,CAWSVTSGCEQYF
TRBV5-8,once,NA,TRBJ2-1,TGTGCCAGCAGCCGGGACTTGTACAATGAGCAGTTCTTC,CASSRDLYNEQFF
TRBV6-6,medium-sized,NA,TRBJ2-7,TGTGCCAGCAGTTACGGGGGGGGCTCTAGTTACTTC,CASSYGGGSSYF
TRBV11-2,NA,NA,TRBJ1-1,TGTGCCAGCAGCCTGACCCCGAACACTGAAGCTTTCTTT,CASSLTPNTEAFF
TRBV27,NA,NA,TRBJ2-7,TGTGCCAGCAGTCTCATAGAGCGAAGGTACTACGAGCAGTACTTC,CASSLIERRYYEQYF
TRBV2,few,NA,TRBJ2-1,TGTGCCAGCAGTGAACAGGGGCCTTCCTACAATGAGCAGTTCTTC,CASSEQGPSYNEQFF
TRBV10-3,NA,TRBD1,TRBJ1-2,TGTGCCATCGTAAGGGACAGCGCTAACTATGGCTACACCTTC,CAIVRDSANYGYTF
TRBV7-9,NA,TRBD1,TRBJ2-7,TGTGCCAGCAGCAATACAGAGTGGGGACAGCCCCGCGGACTGTCCTACGAGCAGTACTTC,CASSNTEWGQPRGLSYEQYF
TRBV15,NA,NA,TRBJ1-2,TGTGCCACCAGCAGACAATCGGGTGGCTACACCTTC,CATSRQSGGYTF
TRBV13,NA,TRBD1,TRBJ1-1,TGTGCCAGCAGCTCAGACAGGGACACTGAAGCTTTCTTT,CASSSDRDTEAFF
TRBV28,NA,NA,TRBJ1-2,TGTGCCAGCAGTCTCGGAGGTATCTTGGCCTATGGCTACACCTTC,CASSLGGILAYGYTF
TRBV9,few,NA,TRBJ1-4,TGTGCCAGCAGCGTAGGAGTAGGGGAAAGTGAAAAACTGTTTTTT,CASSVGVGESEKLFF
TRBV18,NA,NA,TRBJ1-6,TGTGCCAGCTCACCCGGCAGCTTTATGGATTCACCCCTCCACTTT,CASSPGSFMDSPLHF
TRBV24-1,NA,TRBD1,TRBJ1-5,TGTGCCACCAGTGAACAAGGACAGGGGGCCAATCAGCCCCAGCATTTT,CATSEQGQGANQPQHF
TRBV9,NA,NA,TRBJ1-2,TGTGCCAGCAGCGTAGATAGGAACTATGGCTACACCTTC,CASSVDRNYGYTF
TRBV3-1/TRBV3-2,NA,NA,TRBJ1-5,TGTGCCAGCAGCCGTCCCTCCCGGGGACTGGCCCATTATAGCAATCAGCCCCAGCATTTT,CASSRPSRGLAHYSNQPQHF
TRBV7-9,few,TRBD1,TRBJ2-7,TGTGCCAGCAGCTCTCCCCCCGGGACAGCCGAGCAGTACTTC,CASSSPPGTAEQYF
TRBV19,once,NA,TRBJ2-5,TGTGCCAGTAGTAGTAGGGCCCCGGGATACGATTTGGAGACCCAGTACTTC,CASSSRAPGYDLETQYF
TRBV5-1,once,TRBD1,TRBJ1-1,TGCGCCAGCAGCTACTCAGGGGGCCCCAACACTGAAGCTTTCTTT,CASSYSGGPNTEAFF
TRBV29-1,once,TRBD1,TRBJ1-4,TGCAGCGTTGACCCCGGGACAGGGGAGGGAAAACTGTTTTTT,CSVDPGTGEGKLFF
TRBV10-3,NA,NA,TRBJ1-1,TGTGCCATCAGTGAGTCCCGGGCGGTTAAAAACACTGAAGCTTTCTTT,CAISESRAVKNTEAFF
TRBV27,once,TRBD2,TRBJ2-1,TGTGCCAGCAGTTCAGCGGGGGCGAGGCAGACCTCCTACAATGAGCAGTTCTTC,CASSSAGARQTSYNEQFF
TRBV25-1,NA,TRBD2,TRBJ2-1,TGTGCCAGCAGTGCTTCGACTAGCGGGAGGGCGAATGAGCAGTTCTTC,CASSASTSGRANEQFF
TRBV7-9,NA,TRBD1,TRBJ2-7,TGTGCCAGCAGTCCCGGGACAGGGGATCCCGAGCAGTACTTC,CASSPGTGDPEQYF
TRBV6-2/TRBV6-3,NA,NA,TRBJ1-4,TGTGCCAGCAGTTTCGGCGGTGGTAATGAAAAACTGTTTTTT,CASSFGGGNEKLFF
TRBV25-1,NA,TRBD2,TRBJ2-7,TGTGCCAGCAGTGACCTAGCGGGAGGTCGGTACGAGCAGTACTTC,CASSDLAGGRYEQYF
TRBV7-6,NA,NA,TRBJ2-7,TGTGCCAGCAGCTTAAGGCTAGCACCGACCTACGAGCAGTACTTC,CASSLRLAPTYEQYF
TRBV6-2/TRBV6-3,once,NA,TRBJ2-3,TGTGCCAGCAGTTACGTGACGGGCAGCACAGATACGCAGTATTTT,CASSYVTGSTDTQYF